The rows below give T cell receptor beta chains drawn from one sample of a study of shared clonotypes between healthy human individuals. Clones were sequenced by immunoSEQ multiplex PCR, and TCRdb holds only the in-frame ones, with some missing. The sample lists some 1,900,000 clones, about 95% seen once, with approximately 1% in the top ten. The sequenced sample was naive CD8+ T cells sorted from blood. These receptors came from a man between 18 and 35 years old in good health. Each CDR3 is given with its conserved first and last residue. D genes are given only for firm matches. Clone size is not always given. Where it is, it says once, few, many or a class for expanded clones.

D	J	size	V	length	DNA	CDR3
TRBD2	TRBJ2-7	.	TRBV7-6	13	TGTGCCAGCAGCTTGGGAGGGAATGGCGAGCAGTACTTC	CASSLGGNGEQYF
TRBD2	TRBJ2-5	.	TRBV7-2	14	TGTGCCAGCAGCCTCGGACTAGCGGAAGAGACCCAGTACTTC	CASSLGLAEETQYF
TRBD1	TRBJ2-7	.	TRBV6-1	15	TGTGCCAGCAGTGAAGGCGGGACAGGGCTTAACGAGCAGTACTTC	CASSEGGTGLNEQYF
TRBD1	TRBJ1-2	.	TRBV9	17	TGTGCCAGCAGCGAAGACCCGACAGGGTCGGATAACTATGGCTACACCTTC	CASSEDPTGSDNYGYTF
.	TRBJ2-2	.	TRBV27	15	TGTGCCAGCAGTTTGTCTGTGATCACGATCGGGGAGCTGTTTTTT	CASSLSVITIGELFF
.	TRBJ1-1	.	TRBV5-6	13	TGTGCCAGCAGCATTGGCTCGAACACTGAAGCTTTCTTT	CASSIGSNTEAFF
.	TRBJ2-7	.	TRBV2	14	TGTGCCAGCACTGGCGGAAAAATCTCCTACGAGCAGTACTTC	CASTGGKISYEQYF
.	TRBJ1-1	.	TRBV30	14	TGTGCCTGGAGTGTCTGGGGGGGGAACACTGAAGCTTTCTTT	CAWSVWGGNTEAFF
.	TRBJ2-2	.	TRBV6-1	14	TGTGCCAGCACCGAGGACAGTAACACCGGGGAGCTGTTTTTT	CASTEDSNTGELFF
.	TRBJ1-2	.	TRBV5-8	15	TGTGCCAGCGCACCCCGGGGGCTCGGGTCGCATGGCTACACCTTC	CASAPRGLGSHGYTF
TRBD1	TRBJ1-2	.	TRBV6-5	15	TGTGCCAGCAGTTACGGCCAGGGGGTTAACTATGGCTACACCTTC	CASSYGQGVNYGYTF
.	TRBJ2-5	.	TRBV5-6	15	TGTGCCAGCACCTTCCGACCCGGGGCCCAAGAGACCCAGTACTTC	CASTFRPGAQETQYF
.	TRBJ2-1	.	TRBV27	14	TGTGCCAGCAGTTTAGGGGGACTCCCTGTTGAGCAGTTCTTC	CASSLGGLPVEQFF
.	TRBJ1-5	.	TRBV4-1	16	TGCGCCAGCAGCCAAGAAGCGAGCAGGGCCAATCAGCCCCAGCATTTT	CASSQEASRANQPQHF
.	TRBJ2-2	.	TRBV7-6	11	TGTGCCAGTGAGGCGGGCGGGGAGCTGTTTTTT	CASEAGGELFF
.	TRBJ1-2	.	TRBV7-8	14	TGTGCCAGCAGCTATACGAAGGGGTACTATGGCTACACCTTC	CASSYTKGYYGYTF
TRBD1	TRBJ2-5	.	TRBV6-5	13	TGTGCCAGCAGGGACAGGGGGCTAGAGACCCAGTACTTC	CASRDRGLETQYF
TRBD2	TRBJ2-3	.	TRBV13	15	TGTGCCAGCATCAAGACTAGCAGGTCCACAGATACGCAGTATTTT	CASIKTSRSTDTQYF
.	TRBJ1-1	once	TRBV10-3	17	TGTGCCATCAGTGACTCCCCCCGTGGGGCAGGGGACACTGAAGCTTTCTTT	CAISDSPRGAGDTEAFF
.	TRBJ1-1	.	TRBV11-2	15	TGTGCCAGCAGCCACCTTTACCGACTGAACACTGAAGCTTTCTTT	CASSHLYRLNTEAFF
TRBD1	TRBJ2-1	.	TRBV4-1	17	TGCGCCAGCAGCCTATCGGCAGGGGGCCAGTCCTACAATGAGCAGTTCTTC	CASSLSAGGQSYNEQFF
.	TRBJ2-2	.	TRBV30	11	TGTGCCTTTAACCGTCACGGGGAGCTGTTTTTT	CAFNRHGELFF
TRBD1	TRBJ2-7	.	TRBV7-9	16	TGTGCCAGCAGCTCGACAGGGGGCGACCTTAACCACGAGCAGTACTTC	CASSSTGGDLNHEQYF
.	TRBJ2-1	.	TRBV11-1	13	TGTGCCAGCAGTCCCCGGGACCACAATGAGCAGTTCTTC	CASSPRDHNEQFF
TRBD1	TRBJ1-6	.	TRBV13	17	TGTGCCAGCAGCTTGGGCGGAGAGGGGGCAAGGAATTCACCCCTCCACTTT	CASSLGGEGARNSPLHF
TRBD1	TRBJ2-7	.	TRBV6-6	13	TGTGCCAGCAGCCTACAGGGGGCCTACGAGCAGTACTTC	CASSLQGAYEQYF
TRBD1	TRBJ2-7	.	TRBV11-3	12	TGTGCCAGCCAGGGGGAAACCTACGAGCAGTACTTC	CASQGETYEQYF
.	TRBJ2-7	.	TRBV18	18	TGTGCCAGCTCACCATCGGACAGGGAGGGGTGGGCGTCCTACGAGCAGTACTTC	CASSPSDREGWASYEQYF
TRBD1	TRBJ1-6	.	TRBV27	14	TGTGCCAGCAGTACGGGACAGGTGAATTCACCCCTCCACTTT	CASSTGQVNSPLHF
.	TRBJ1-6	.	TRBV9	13	TGTGCCAGCAGCGTGGGGGATAATTCACCCCTCCACTTT	CASSVGDNSPLHF
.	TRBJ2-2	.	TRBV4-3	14	TGCGCCAGCAGCCAAAGGATAGCGGACGGGGAGCTGTTTTTT	CASSQRIADGELFF
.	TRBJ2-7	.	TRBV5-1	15	TGCGCCAGCAGCTCGATGGAGGGGAATGGCTACGAGCAGTACTTC	CASSSMEGNGYEQYF
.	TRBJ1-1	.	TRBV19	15	TGTGCCAGTAGTATAGGCACCGGGCCCAACACTGAAGCTTTCTTT	CASSIGTGPNTEAFF
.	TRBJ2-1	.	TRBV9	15	TGTGCCAGCAGCGTAGCCCGAGAAGCTTACAATGAGCAGTTCTTC	CASSVAREAYNEQFF
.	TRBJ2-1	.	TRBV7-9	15	TGTGCCAGCAGCTTAGAAGGGCGGGTTTGGGGTGAGCAGTTCTTC	CASSLEGRVWGEQFF
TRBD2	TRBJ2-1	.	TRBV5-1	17	TGCGCCAGCAGCCCGTCCTGGGTAGCGGGGGGAGACAATGAGCAGTTCTTC	CASSPSWVAGGDNEQFF
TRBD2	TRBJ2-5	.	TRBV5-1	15	TGCGCCAGCAGTCAACTAGCGGGAGGACTAGAGACCCAGTACTTC	CASSQLAGGLETQYF
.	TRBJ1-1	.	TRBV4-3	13	TGCGCCAGCAGCCAAGAACAGTTCACTGAAGCTTTCTTT	CASSQEQFTEAFF
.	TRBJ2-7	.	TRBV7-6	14	TGTGCCAGCAGCTTGAAAGACAGAATTTACGAGCAGTACTTC	CASSLKDRIYEQYF
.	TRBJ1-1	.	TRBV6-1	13	TGTGCCAGCAGCTCACTTGGACGGACTGAAGCTTTCTTT	CASSSLGRTEAFF
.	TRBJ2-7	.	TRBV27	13	TGTGCCAGCCGACCGGGGGGCTTATACGAGCAGTACTTC	CASRPGGLYEQYF
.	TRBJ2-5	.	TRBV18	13	TGTGCCAGCTCACCACCACTACAAGAGACCCAGTACTTC	CASSPPLQETQYF
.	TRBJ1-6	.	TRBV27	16	TGTGCCAGCAGTTTGGGATGGGGGTTGGATAATTCACCCCTCCACTTT	CASSLGWGLDNSPLHF
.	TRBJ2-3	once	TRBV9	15	TGTGCCAGCAGCGTATTTGGGGTGGGCACAGATACGCAGTATTTT	CASSVFGVGTDTQYF
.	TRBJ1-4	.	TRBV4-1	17	TGCGCCAGCAGCCAAGTCCCCCAGACGGGCGGTGATGAAAAACTGTTTTTT	CASSQVPQTGGDEKLFF
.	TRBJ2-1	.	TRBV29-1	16	TGCAGCGTTGAAGATCCGGTTCCCCACAATTACAATGAGCAGTTCTTC	CSVEDPVPHNYNEQFF
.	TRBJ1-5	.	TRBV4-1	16	TGCGCCAGCAGCCAAGATTGGGCCCTGAGCAATCAGCCCCAGCATTTT	CASSQDWALSNQPQHF
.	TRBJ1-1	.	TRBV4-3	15	TGCGCCAGCACCCCCGGGGCAGGGGCGGAGGTAATCGCTTTCTTT	CASTPGAGAEVIAFF
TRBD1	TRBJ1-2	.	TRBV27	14	TGTGCCAGCAGTAGCTTTTTCGGGACAGGGGACTACACCTTC	CASSSFFGTGDYTF
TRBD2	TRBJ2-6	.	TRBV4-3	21	TGCGCCAGCAGTATACTAGCGGGAGGGCATTCGGAAGATTCTGGGGCCAACGTCCTGACTTTC	CASSILAGGHSEDSGANVLTF
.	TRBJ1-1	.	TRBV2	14	TGTGCCAGCAGAGAAGACAGCCTGAACACTGAAGCTTTCTTT	CASREDSLNTEAFF